The clone carrying this TCR beta chain was observed a handful of times. Its antigen is as yet unknown. The sample is drawn from a study of cytomegalovirus exposure and HLA in healthy donors. The validation cohort, a group of over a hundred subjects, included the donors and was separate from the roughly 620-subject first cohort. This CDR3 comprises 19 residues. From germline, CDR1 is SGHVS and CDR2 FQNEAQ. V shed 0 bases, J shed 7 bases, and the junction held 13 bases outside the gene matches. Study results and caveats: The authors enumerated 150 to 200 TCR beta chains as linked to cytomegalovirus. Most TCRs appeared rarely, but some public TCRs recurred in many donors.

The data were produced by immunoSEQ multiplex PCR, yet TCRdb's version contains in-frame clones alone and is incomplete. The sample records some 76,000 clones, 85% to 95% being singletons. The J gene is TRBJ2-1, the V gene TRBV7-8, with 12 bases fitting TRBD2. Sequencing used PBMCs. The TCR comes from a woman in her late teens or twenties in good health and CMV-seronegative. The CDR3 is CASSLAEGLAGGPLNEQFF. Here the CDR3 DNA reads TGTGCCAGCAGCTTAGCGGAGGGGCTAGCGGGGGGGCCATTAAATGAGCAGTTCTTC.